These T cell receptor beta chains were read from a single sample in a study of cytomegalovirus exposure and HLA in healthy donors. Sequenced by immunoSEQ multiplex PCR; TCRdb stores in-frame clones only, minus some. This table holds some 34,000 clones, 60% to 70% found once. The sequenced sample consisted of PBMCs. The receptors shown here come from a man aged 35 to 55 in good health and CMV-seropositive. The conserved cysteine and the conserved F or W are not part of the CDR3 here.

>TRBV7-9|11
ASSPPDRAFSY
>TRBV18|13
ASSRDSSAGNTIY
>TRBV12-5|13
ASGTGQPGDYEQY
>TRBV28|10
ASSLYRGGQY
>TRBV5-4|12
ASSPQGAQETQY
>TRBV2|15
ASTRGLAGTGANVLT
>TRBV23-1|12
ASSLPGQGCEQF
>TRBV9|13
ASRPSGGAPDTQY
>TRBV5-6|12
ASSLASGTDTQY
>TRBV28|14
ASGNSGGAKYNEQF
>TRBV25-1|13
ASSEYGGTTGELF
>TRBV9|14
ASSWRGGTGQETQY
>TRBV10-3|13
AISVETGSYSPLH
>TRBV7-2|13
ASSLGGRSYNEQF
>TRBV7-2|13
ASSLGQGATNEQF
>TRBV2|10
ASRGRLDEQY
>TRBV5-1|15
ASSPDGQPELGTGYT
>TRBV19|11
ASGDRENYGYT
>TRBV7-9|12
ASSLALGWRAQY
>TRBV6-6|13
ASSLSGGALETQY
>TRBV5-1|14
ASSLATSGASGELF
>TRBV5-4|14
ASSTDQRSSYNEQF
>TRBV13|12
ASSGRDNSYEQY
>TRBV19|11
ASRDRATYEQY
>TRBV5-5|13
ASSLGTGPNTEAF
>TRBV5-1|13
ASSLVGGTTDTQY
>TRBV29-1|10
SVRGANTEAF
>TRBV30|11
AWSNQANTEAF
>TRBV28|12
ASSLGQLQETQY
>TRBV30|12
AWSGGAINEKLF
>TRBV4-1|12
ASSQDVRGYGYT
>TRBV2|10
ASSERGEKLF
>TRBV27|12
ASSIGTGSYEQY
>TRBV28|11
ASSLGGGYGYT
>TRBV5-6|10
ASSLARFGAF
>TRBV7-8|16
ASSLATGLAGGPDTQY
>TRBV25-1|12
ASSETGLQETQY
>TRBV6-1|12
ASRRTASTDTQY
>TRBV28|12
ASSLLQKSYEQY
>TRBV2|10
ASIQQDTEAF
>TRBV7-9|10
SSSLQGYEAF
>TRBV2|13
ASNRDSISGNTIY
>TRBV28|15
ASSFWARQGSNQPQH
>TRBV6-5|13
ASSYGGSSYNEQF
>TRBV15|12
ATSRVLGGYEQY
>TRBV11-3|13
ASSLTGTREETQY
>TRBV6-5|13
ASRSPGTANYGYT
>TRBV28|12
ASSLGGANTEAF
>TRBV9|11
ASSVAREETQY